The next 23 T cell receptor beta chains were all read from a single sample in a study of shared clonotypes between healthy human individuals. The protocol was immunoSEQ multiplex PCR, while the TCRdb copy is restricted to in-frame clones and leaves out a portion. The profile shows millions of clones, approximately 93% of them singletons. Input material: naive CD4+ T cells from PBMCs. Subset specified: CD45RA+ positively selected. The receptors stem from a man aged 18 to 30 in good health. Some clones in this sample may be carry-over from other donors' samples.

The chain couples TRBV15 to TRBJ2-1, with D perhaps matching TRBD2 (5 bases). The V end lost 3 bases, the J end lost 0 bases, and 9 bases lay between the germline ends. This CDR3 comprises 15 residues. Looked up from germline, CDR1 is LNHNV and CDR2 is YYDKDF (reference sequence). CDR3 region: CATSSLSGSYNEQFF. As DNA, the CDR3 is TGTGCCACCAGCAGTTTAAGCGGCTCCTACAATGAGCAGTTCTTC.

This clone was picked up one time. This chain links TRBV5-4 with TRBJ1-1; possible D gene TRBD1, 6 bases. The V gene lost 0 bases and the J gene lost 3 bases, with 24 bases spanning the gap. Germline V lookup: CDR1 SGHNT, CDR2 YYREEE (reference sequence). There are 19 residues in the CDR3. The CDR3 sequence: CASSLGSRVVGDTHTEAFF. The CDR3 region has the DNA TGTGCCAGCAGCTTGGGTTCGAGGGTCGTTGGGGACACCCACACTGAAGCTTTCTTT.

The chain couples TRBV28 to TRBJ2-3; D gene uncertain. The germline V and J ends were trimmed by 6 bases and 7 bases, with 5 bases remaining between them. In germline, CDR1 is MDHEN, CDR2 SYDVKM. The CDR3 loop spans 10 amino acids. CDR3 coding DNA: TGTGCCAGCAGAAGTCATACGCAGTATTTT. Amino acid sequence: CASRSHTQYF.

This clone was counted once. The J gene is TRBJ2-3, the V gene TRBV4-1, with 11 bases fitting TRBD1. Unmatched junction bases numbered 10, after V lost 4 bases and J lost 4 bases. The length of the CDR3 is 17 residues. Germline lookup yields CDR1 MGHRA and CDR2 YSYEKL. CDR3 DNA sequence: TGCGCCAGCAGCCCCCAGGGCGGGGACAGGGGGTCAGATACGCAGTATTTT. It encodes CASSPQGGDRGSDTQYF.

This sequence joins TRBV25-1 and TRBJ2-5; possibly TRBD2 for D (6 bases). CDR1 MGHDK and CDR2 SYGVNS come from the germline V gene. The CDR3 is 14 residues long. Between the trimmed V and J ends, which lost 4 bases and 4 bases, there was a span of 13 bases. The CDR3 DNA reads as TGTGCCAGCAGTGGCCTGGGGGGTGGAGAGACCCAGTACTTC. It yields the protein CASSGLGGGETQYF.

This chain links TRBV7-2 with TRBJ1-2; the D gene is possibly TRBD1 (6 bases). Trimming left V 4 bases short and J 5 bases short, with 17 bases between. Looked up from germline, CDR1 is SGHTA and CDR2 is FQGNSA. The CDR3 spans 15 residues. Written as DNA, the CDR3 is TGTGCCAGCAGCTCAAGGGCGGGGGCCCTTTATGGCTACACCTTC. It translates to CASSSRAGALYGYTF. Supplemented by reference TRBV7-2 and TRBJ1-2, the full variable domain reads GAGVSQSPSNKVTEKGKDVELRCDPISGHTALYWYRQSLGQGLEFLIYFQGNSAPDKSGLPSDRFSAERTGGSVSTLTIQRTQQEDSAVYLCASSSRAGALYGYTFGSGTRLTVV.

Concerning this clone itself: This sample also contains other DNA sequences that code for the same CDR3. The V call is TRBV18, the J call TRBJ2-7; no clear D gene. The ends were cut back, 1 base at V and 2 bases at J, with 6 bases in the middle. CDR1 is KGHSH and CDR2 is LQKENI in the germline V gene. The CDR3 contains 13 residues. The DNA of the CDR3 is TGTGCCAGCTCACCACGCCTGGCCTACGAGCAGTACTTC. The encoded protein is CASSPRLAYEQYF.

In nucleotides, the CDR3 is TGTGCCACCAGCAGAGATCGGATTATATATCACTATGGCTACACCTTC. This encodes CATSRDRIIYHYGYTF. The chain is built from TRBV15 and TRBJ1-2; D is uncertain. Looked up from germline, CDR1 is LNHNV and CDR2 is YYDKDF (reference sequence). CDR3 length: 16 amino acids. V lost 0 bases and J lost 3, with 14 bases in between.

V is TRBV5-4 and J is TRBJ2-7, with a tentative D call TRBD2 (6 bases). This CDR3 comprises 16 residues. Per the germline V gene, CDR1 is SGHNT and CDR2 is YYREEE (reference sequence). The V end lost 0 bases, the J end lost 4 bases, and 17 bases lay between the germline ends. The CDR3 loop is CASSLGGGGLRYEQYF. In DNA form, the CDR3 reads TGTGCCAGCAGCTTGGGGGGAGGCGGGTTAAGGTACGAGCAGTACTTC.

The V and J genes are TRBV5-8 and TRBJ2-3; 7 nucleotides line up with TRBD1. The CDR3 runs 17 residues. The V and J ends lost 4 bases and 0 bases, in that order; junction bases with no gene match: 11. The germline V gene encodes CDR1 SGHTS and CDR2 YDEGEE. The CDR3 DNA follows: TGTGCCAGCAGCCCCAGGGGGTGGCGGTCTAGCACAGATACGCAGTATTTT. Protein sequence: CASSPRGWRSSTDTQYF.

Concerning this clone itself: Different DNA sequences within this sample yield the same CDR3. This chain connects TRBV6-1 to TRBJ2-1; D might be TRBD1 or TRBD2, each matching 6 bases. CDR1 is MNHNS, CDR2 SASEGT, per germline. V lost 0 bases, J lost 6 bases, and 9 bases lay in between. The CDR3 length is 14 residues. In DNA form, the CDR3 reads TGTGCCAGCAGTGAAGCGGGGGGCCCCAATGAGCAGTTCTTC. Its translation: CASSEAGGPNEQFF.

The rearrangement links TRBV7-2 to TRBJ2-1, with 12 bases matching TRBD1. This CDR3 has 18 amino acids. V gave up 0 bases and J gave up 6 bases; unmatched junction bases: 9. Germline values: CDR1 SGHTA, CDR2 FQGNSA. DNA for the CDR3: TGTGCCAGCAGCTTAGCCTATCTGGGACAGGGGGCGGGCAATGAGCAGTTCTTC. Residues: CASSLAYLGQGAGNEQFF.

The chain couples TRBV28 to TRBJ1-2; 7 positions agree with TRBD1. CDR1 is MDHEN, CDR2 SYDVKM, per germline. This CDR3 has 14 residues. Trimming cost V 0 bases and J 5 bases; bases outside gene matches: 3. The CDR3 sequence is CASSLWAGGYGYTF. The CDR3 DNA reads TGTGCCAGCAGTTTATGGGCAGGGGGGTATGGCTACACCTTC.

The CDR3 sequence is CASSRPTGGPYNEQFF. As DNA, the CDR3 is TGCGCCAGCAGCCGACCTACAGGGGGCCCCTACAATGAGCAGTTCTTC. The chain joins TRBV4-3 to TRBJ2-1; 9 nucleotides line up with TRBD1. This CDR3 has 16 residues. V lost 4 bases, J lost 2 bases, and 6 bases stayed unmatched. Looked up from germline, CDR1 is LGHNA and CDR2 is YSLEER.

The rearrangement links TRBV15 to TRBJ2-5; D uncertain. V gave up 0 bases and J gave up 5 bases, with 13 bases separating them. The CDR3 runs to 15 residues. The germline gives CDR1 LNHNV, CDR2 YYDKDF (reference sequence). CDR3 loop: CATSRDYGKDETQYF. The CDR3 DNA is TGTGCCACCAGCAGAGATTACGGCAAGGATGAGACCCAGTACTTC. Combining the CDR3 with reference TRBV15 and TRBJ2-5 gives the whole variable domain DAMVIQNPRYQVTQFGKPVTLSCSQTLNHNVMYWYQQKSSQAPKLLFHYYDKDFNNEADTPDNFQSRRPNTSFCFLDIRSPGLGDTAMYLCATSRDYGKDETQYFGPGTRLLVL.

The table lists this clone with a few counts. CDR3 bases: TGTGCCAGCAGTGACTCCGGGACAGGGCTTAATCAGCCCCAGCATTTT. It yields the protein CASSDSGTGLNQPQHF. V gene TRBV25-1 combines with J gene TRBJ1-5; 9 bases align to TRBD1. V lost 3 bases and J lost 4; bases outside the gene matches: 7. CDR1 MGHDK and CDR2 SYGVNS come from the germline V gene. CDR3 length equals 16 residues. Using reference TRBV25-1 and TRBJ1-5 for the parts outside the CDR3, the full variable domain is EADIYQTPRYLVIGTGKKITLECSQTMGHDKMYWYQQDPGMELHLIHYSYGVNSTEKGDLSSESTVSRIRTEHFPLTLESARPSHTSQYLCASSDSGTGLNQPQHFGDGTRLSIL.

This chain connects TRBV30 to TRBJ2-7; 13 bases agree with TRBD2. The trim removed 1 base at V and 3 bases at J, leaving 3 bases unmatched. The length of the CDR3 is 15 residues. The germline V gene has CDR1 GTSNPN and CDR2 SVGIG (reference sequence). The CDR3, as DNA: TGTGCCTGGAGTGGGGGACTAGCGGGGCGCTACGAGCAGTACTTC. Translated, it gives CAWSGGLAGRYEQYF.

The rearrangement uses TRBV2 and TRBJ2-5; 8 bases are shared with TRBD1. With 7 bases clipped from V and 2 bases from J, the junction kept 9 bases outside the gene matches. This CDR3 contains 15 residues. Germline V gene sequence: CDR1 SNHLY, CDR2 FYNNEI. The CDR3 protein is CASTSRTGRQETQYF. In DNA, the CDR3 is TGTGCCAGCACTTCAAGGACAGGGCGTCAAGAGACCCAGTACTTC.

CDR3 region: CASGQVISGNYNEQFF. The CDR3 DNA reads as TGTGCTAGTGGACAAGTCATCTCAGGGAACTACAATGAGCAGTTCTTC. The chain uses TRBV12-5 and TRBJ2-1, with a weak D call TRBD1 (5 bases). The CDR3 consists of 16 residues. Germline V gives CDR1 LGHNT, CDR2 FRNRAP. V was trimmed by 6 bases and J by 3 bases, leaving 18 bases between them.

The chain uses TRBV21-1 and TRBJ2-1; the listed D gene, TRBD2, was not tested against the DNA. TRBV21-1 is reported as a pseudogene. This CDR3 comprises 18 residues. CDR3 in DNA: TGTGCCAGCATCCACCCCGCCCCGACTAGCGGGAGCAGGAATGAGCAGTTCTTC. Amino acid sequence: CASIHPAPTSGSRNEQFF.

Details on this clone: This could be a read error, since a much larger clone is one nucleotide away. Other DNA sequences in this specimen translate into the identical CDR3. This chain connects TRBV18 to TRBJ2-3; D is uncertain. Germline CDR1 and CDR2: KGHSH and LQKENI. The CDR3 contains 12 residues. The germline V and J ends were trimmed by 3 bases and 2 bases, with 3 bases remaining between them. The CDR3 DNA is TGTGCCAGCTCACCTGACACAGATACGCAGTATTTT. It is translated as CASSPDTDTQYF.

This clone was detected once. The rearrangement uses TRBV19 and TRBJ2-7; D could derive from TRBD1 or TRBD2 (6 bases each). V was clipped by 7 bases and J by 3 bases, with 19 bases between them. The CDR3 spans 15 residues. Germline CDR1 LNHDA, CDR2 SQIVND (reference sequence). The CDR3 bases are TGTGCCAGTACCTTTGACAGAGGGGGGATCTACGAGCAGTACTTC. Amino acids: CASTFDRGGIYEQYF. Drawing the rest from reference TRBV19 and TRBJ2-7, the complete variable domain is DGGITQSPKYLFRKEGQNVTLSCEQNLNHDAMYWYRQDPGQGLRLIYYSQIVNDFQKGDIAEGYSVSREKKESFPLTVTSAQKNPTAFYLCASTFDRGGIYEQYFGPGTRLTVT.

The chain couples TRBV4-2 to TRBJ1-3, with TRBD1 matching 9 bases. The CDR3 loop spans 17 amino acids. Trimming cost V 3 bases and J 0 bases; bases outside gene matches: 6. Looked up from germline, CDR1 is LGHNA and CDR2 is YNFKEQ. CDR3 sequence reads: CASSQKTGGSSGNTIYF. The CDR3 coding sequence is TGTGCCAGCAGCCAGAAGACAGGGGGAAGCTCTGGAAACACCATATATTTT.